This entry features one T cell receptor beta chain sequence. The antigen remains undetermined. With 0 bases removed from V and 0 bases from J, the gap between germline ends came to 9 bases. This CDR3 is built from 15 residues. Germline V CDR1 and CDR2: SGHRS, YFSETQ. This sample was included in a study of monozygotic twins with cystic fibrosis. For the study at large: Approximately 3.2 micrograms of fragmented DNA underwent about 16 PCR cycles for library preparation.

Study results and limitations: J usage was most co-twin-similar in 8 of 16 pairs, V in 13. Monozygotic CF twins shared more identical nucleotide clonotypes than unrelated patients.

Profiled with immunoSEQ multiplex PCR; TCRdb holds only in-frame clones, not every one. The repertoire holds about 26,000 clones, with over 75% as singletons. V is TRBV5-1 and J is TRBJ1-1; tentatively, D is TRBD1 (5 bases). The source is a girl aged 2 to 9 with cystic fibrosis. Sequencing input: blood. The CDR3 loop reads CASSLGGRLNTEAFF. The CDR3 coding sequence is TGCGCCAGCAGCTTGGGGGGACGCTTGAACACTGAAGCTTTCTTT.